This T cell receptor beta chain was identified in a study of T cell repertoires in cytomegalovirus infection. The CDR3 is 15 amino acids. Germline V gives CDR1 SGHTA, CDR2 FQGNSA. Trimming shortened V by 1 base and J by 4 bases, and 13 bases separated the two germline ends. In TCRdb, the reads were re-called with MiXCR into one record per CDR3 protein. The sample records approximately 550,000 distinct CDR3 sequences, 16% being singletons. This clonotype was recorded at least ten times. This clonotype was sampled from a human donor in good health (CMV status not recorded). Some clones in this sample may be carry-over from other donors' samples. V and J are TRBV7-2 and TRBJ1-1; tentatively, D is TRBD1 (5 bases). The sample taken for sequencing was CD8+ T cells from PBMCs. CDR3 sequence: CASSLGFLGGTEAFF. Written as DNA, the CDR3 is TGTGCCAGCAGCTTAGGCTTCCTTGGGGGCACTGAAGCTTTCTTT.